This TCR beta chain was identified during a study of cytomegalovirus exposure and HLA in healthy donors. Per the germline V gene, CDR1 is SGHDT and CDR2 is YYEEEE. This CDR3 has 14 amino acids. V gave up 4 bases and J gave up 4 bases; unmatched junction bases: 7. This clone is a singleton in its sample. Method: immunoSEQ multiplex PCR; TCRdb's copy keeps in-frame clones and lacks some. The sample has a few hundred thousand clones; around 90% are singletons. J is TRBJ1-1 and V is TRBV5-6; 7 positions match TRBD1. The TCR originated in a woman aged 25 to 39 in good health and CMV-seronegative. The sample taken for sequencing was PBMCs. The CDR3: CASSEQGYGTEAFF. As DNA, the CDR3 is TGTGCCAGCAGCGAACAGGGGTATGGCACTGAAGCTTTCTTT.